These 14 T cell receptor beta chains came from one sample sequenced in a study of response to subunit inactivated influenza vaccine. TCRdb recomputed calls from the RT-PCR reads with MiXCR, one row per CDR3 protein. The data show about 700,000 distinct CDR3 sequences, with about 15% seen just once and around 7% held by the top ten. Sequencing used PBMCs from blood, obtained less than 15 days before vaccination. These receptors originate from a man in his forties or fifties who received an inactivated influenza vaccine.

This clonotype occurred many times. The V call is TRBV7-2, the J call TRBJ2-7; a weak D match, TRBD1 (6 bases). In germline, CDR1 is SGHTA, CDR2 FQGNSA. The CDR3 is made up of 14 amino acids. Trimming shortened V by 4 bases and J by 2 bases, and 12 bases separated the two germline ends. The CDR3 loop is CASSYMDRTYEQYF. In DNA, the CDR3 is TGTGCCAGCAGCTACATGGACAGAACCTACGAGCAGTACTTC.

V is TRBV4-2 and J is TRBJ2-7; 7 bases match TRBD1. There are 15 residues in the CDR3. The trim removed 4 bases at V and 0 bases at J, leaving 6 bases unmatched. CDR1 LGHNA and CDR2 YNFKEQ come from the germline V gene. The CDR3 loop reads CASSPGQAGSYEQYF. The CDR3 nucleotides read TGTGCCAGCAGCCCAGGACAGGCAGGCTCCTACGAGCAGTACTTC.

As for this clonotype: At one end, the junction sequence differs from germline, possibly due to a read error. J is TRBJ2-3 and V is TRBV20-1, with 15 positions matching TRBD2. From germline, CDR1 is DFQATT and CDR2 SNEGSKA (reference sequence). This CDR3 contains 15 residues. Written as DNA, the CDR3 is TGCTGTGCTGGGACTAGCGGGGGGCTCACAGATACGCAGTATTTT. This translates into CCAGTSGGLTDTQYF.

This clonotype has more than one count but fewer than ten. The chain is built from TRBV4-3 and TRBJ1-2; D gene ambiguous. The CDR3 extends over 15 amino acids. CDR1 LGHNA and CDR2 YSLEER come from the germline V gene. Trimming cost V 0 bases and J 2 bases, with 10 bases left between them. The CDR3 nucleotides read TGCGCCAGCAGCCAAGATCCCAACAGAAACTATGGCTACACCTTC. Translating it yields CASSQDPNRNYGYTF.

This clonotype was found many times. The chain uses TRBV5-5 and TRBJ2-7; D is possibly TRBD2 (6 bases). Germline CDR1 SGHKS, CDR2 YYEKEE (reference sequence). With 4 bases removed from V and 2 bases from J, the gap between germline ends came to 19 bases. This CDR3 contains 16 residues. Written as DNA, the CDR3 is TGTGCCAGCAGCAGGCTGGGGGGTGACGGAGCCTACGAGCAGTACTTC. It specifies CASSRLGGDGAYEQYF. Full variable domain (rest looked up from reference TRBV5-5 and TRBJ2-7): DAGVTQSPTHLIKTRGQQVTLRCSPISGHKSVSWYQQVLGQGPQFIFQYYEKEERGRGNFPDRFSARQFPNYSSELNVNALLLGDSALYLCASSRLGGDGAYEQYFGPGTRLTVT.

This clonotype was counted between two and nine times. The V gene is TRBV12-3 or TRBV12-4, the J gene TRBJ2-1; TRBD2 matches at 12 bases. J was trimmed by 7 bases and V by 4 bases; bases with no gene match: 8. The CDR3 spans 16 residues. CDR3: CASSSQLAGGMNEQFF. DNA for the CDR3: TGTGCCAGCAGTTCCCAACTAGCGGGAGGAATGAATGAGCAGTTCTTC.

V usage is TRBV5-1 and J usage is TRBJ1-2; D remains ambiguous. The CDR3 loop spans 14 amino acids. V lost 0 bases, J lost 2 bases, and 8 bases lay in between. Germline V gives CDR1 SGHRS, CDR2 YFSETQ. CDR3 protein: CASSLVGENYGYTF. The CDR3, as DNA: TGCGCCAGCAGCTTGGTTGGGGAAAACTATGGCTACACCTTC.

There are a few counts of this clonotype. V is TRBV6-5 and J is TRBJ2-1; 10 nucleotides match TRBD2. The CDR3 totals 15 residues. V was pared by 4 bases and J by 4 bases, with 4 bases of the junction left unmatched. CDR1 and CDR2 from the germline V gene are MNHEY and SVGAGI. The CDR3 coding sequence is TGTGCCAGCAGTTCTACTAGCGGGGTTTACAATGAGCAGTTCTTC. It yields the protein CASSSTSGVYNEQFF.

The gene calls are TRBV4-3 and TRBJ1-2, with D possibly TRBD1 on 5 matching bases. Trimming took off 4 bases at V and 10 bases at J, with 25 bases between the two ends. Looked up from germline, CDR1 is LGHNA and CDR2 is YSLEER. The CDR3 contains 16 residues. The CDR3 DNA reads TGCGCCAGCAGCCCCACCACCGTCAGGGAAGTTGAATCCTACACCTTC. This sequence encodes CASSPTTVREVESYTF.

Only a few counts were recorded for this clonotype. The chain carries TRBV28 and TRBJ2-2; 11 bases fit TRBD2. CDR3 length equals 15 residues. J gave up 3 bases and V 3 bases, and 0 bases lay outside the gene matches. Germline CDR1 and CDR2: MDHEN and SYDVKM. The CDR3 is CASSFSGGDTGELFF. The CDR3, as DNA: TGTGCCAGCAGTTTTAGCGGGGGGGACACCGGGGAGCTGTTTTTT.

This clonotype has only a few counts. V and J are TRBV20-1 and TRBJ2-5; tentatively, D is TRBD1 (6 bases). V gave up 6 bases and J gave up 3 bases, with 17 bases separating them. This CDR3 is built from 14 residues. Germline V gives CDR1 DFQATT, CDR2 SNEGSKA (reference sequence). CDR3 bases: TGCAGTGCCATAGTAGGACAGCCAAAAGAGACCCAGTACTTC. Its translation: CSAIVGQPKETQYF.

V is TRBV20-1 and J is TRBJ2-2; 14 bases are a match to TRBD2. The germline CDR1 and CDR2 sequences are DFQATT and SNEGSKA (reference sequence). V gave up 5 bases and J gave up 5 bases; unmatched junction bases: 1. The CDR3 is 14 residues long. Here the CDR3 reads CSARLAGGTGELFF. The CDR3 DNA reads TGCAGTGCTCGACTAGCGGGAGGGACCGGGGAGCTGTTTTTT.

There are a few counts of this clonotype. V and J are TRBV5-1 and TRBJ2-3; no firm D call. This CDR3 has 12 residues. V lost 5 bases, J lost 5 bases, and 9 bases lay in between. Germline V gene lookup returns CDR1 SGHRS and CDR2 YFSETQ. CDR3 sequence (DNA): TGCGCCAGCAGGGCCGATAAAGATACGCAGTATTTT. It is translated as CASRADKDTQYF.

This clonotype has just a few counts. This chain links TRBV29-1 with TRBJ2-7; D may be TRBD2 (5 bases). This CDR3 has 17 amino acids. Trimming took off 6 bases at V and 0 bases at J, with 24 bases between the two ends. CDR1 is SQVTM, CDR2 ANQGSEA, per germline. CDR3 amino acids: CSVAGIRPGSSSYEQYF. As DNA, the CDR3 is TGCAGCGTGGCAGGCATTAGACCGGGGTCGAGCTCCTACGAGCAGTACTTC.